One and the same sample provided the 3 T cell receptor beta chains below, sequenced in a study of blood T cell repertoires in COVID-19 (dated by TCRdb to about 2020). Libraries were prepared through the immunoSEQ multiplex PCR assay. TCRdb's version of the immuneACCESS table is confined to in-frame rearrangements and falls short of the full clone set. An unresolved V gene accounts for under half of the shortfall where checked; the remainder is of unknown origin. This sample has 35,000 to 45,000 clones in its table, and approximately 90% of those were observed once. The ten top clones hold 9.2% of the sample. The sequenced sample was peripheral blood. Receptors were obtained from a man aged 50 or older with active COVID-19.

The chain joins TRBV7-6 to TRBJ2-3; 9 bases line up with TRBD2. V dropped 5 bases and J dropped 3; count of bases not matched to a gene: 9. Germline V gives CDR1 SGHVS, CDR2 FNYEAQ. The CDR3 consists of 16 residues. The CDR3 bases are TGTGCCAGCAGCACCGGACTAGCGAGGGGTACAGATACGCAGTATTTT. Protein product: CASSTGLARGTDTQYF.

The CDR3 reads CASSRRVNTEAFF. DNA for the CDR3: TGTGCCAGCAGCCGACGGGTGAACACTGAAGCTTTCTTT. The V call is TRBV7-2, the J call TRBJ1-1; D is unresolved. The CDR3 has 13 amino acids. V shed 5 bases and J shed 0 bases, with 7 bases lying between them. Germline CDR1 reads SGHTA; CDR2 reads FQGNSA.

This chain connects TRBV27 to TRBJ2-5; 10 nucleotides line up with TRBD2. V dropped 5 bases and J dropped 4; count of bases not matched to a gene: 7. This CDR3 spans 15 amino acids. The V gene's germline CDR1 is MNHEY and CDR2 SMNVEV (reference sequence). CDR3: CASSPTSGTGETQYF. The CDR3, as DNA: TGTGCCAGCAGTCCAACTAGCGGGACGGGAGAGACCCAGTACTTC.